Each of the 14 T cell receptor beta chains below was sequenced from the same sample in a study of vaccination and CD4 T cells after COVID-19. The antigens these receptors bind are not known. Scientists ran DNA taken from cultured CD4+ T cells through the Oncomine TCR Beta short-read assay for sequencing. TCRdb recomputed calls from the PCR reads with MiXCR, one row per CDR3 protein. The sample has approximately 2,000 distinct CDR3 sequences, about 20% seen once. Treatment indicated: roughly 10-day PBMC culture with coronavirus spike peptide pools or control peptides (ViraFEST assay). The unexposed donor gave CD4+ T cells before the COVID-19 pandemic (2011-2018). Source material: CD4+ T cells from blood, cultured in vitro. The receptor source for this set is a human donor in good health.

This clonotype is categorized as medium-sized. V and J are TRBV21-1 and TRBJ2-3; the table's D gene call, TRBD1, was not cross checked with the DNA. TRBV21-1 is designated a pseudogene. CDR3 size: 15 residues. CDR3 sequence: CASSRSGGATDTQYF. The CDR3 nucleotides are TGTGCCAGCAGCAGAAGCGGGGGGGCAACAGATACGCAGTATTTT.

V is TRBV5-5 and J is TRBJ2-3; D call uncertain. This CDR3 comprises 17 residues. Germline V CDR1 and CDR2: SGHKS, YYEKEE (reference sequence). Trimming took 1 base from V and 1 from J, leaving 16 bases between them. As DNA, the CDR3 is TGTGCCAGCAGCTTGATCACCAGAGCTAGAGGCACAGATACGCAGTATTTT. Its translation: CASSLITRARGTDTQYF.

V is TRBV11-3 and J is TRBJ2-2; D possibly corresponds to TRBD1 (7 bases). Germline-derived CDR1 and CDR2 are SGHNT and YENEEA. Trimming removed 5 bases at V and 6 bases at J, with 16 bases between. This CDR3 spans 15 amino acids. In DNA, the CDR3 is TGTGCCAGCAGCACTTCAGGGGGGACCCCCGGGGAGCTGTTTTTT. This encodes CASSTSGGTPGELFF.

The chain carries TRBV20-1 and TRBJ1-1; a possible D gene is TRBD1 (5 bases). The germline V and J ends were trimmed by 6 bases and 5 bases, with 22 bases remaining between them. From germline, CDR1 is DFQATT and CDR2 SNEGSKA (reference sequence). CDR3 length: 15 residues. The CDR3 region has the DNA TGCAGTGCGTTTTATCCCCGGGGCCCTGGGACTGAAGCTTTCTTT. Protein sequence: CSAFYPRGPGTEAFF.

In this sample, this clonotype turned up a few times. This chain joins TRBV7-9 and TRBJ2-2; TRBD2 might be the D (7 bases). The CDR3 sequence is 16 residues long. Trimming left V 0 bases short and J 6 bases short, with 14 bases between. The V gene's germline CDR1 is SEHNR and CDR2 FQNEAQ (reference sequence). CDR3 protein: CASSLASRGAAGELFF. CDR3 nucleotide sequence: TGTGCCAGCAGCTTAGCTTCCCGGGGGGCGGCCGGGGAGCTGTTTTTT.

The chain links TRBV2 to TRBJ2-1; 7 nucleotides match TRBD2. This CDR3 spans 15 amino acids. The germline V gene encodes CDR1 SNHLY and CDR2 FYNNEI. With V trimmed by 7 bases and J by 4 bases, 10 bases remained unmatched. The CDR3 DNA is TGTGCCAGCACCATAGAGGCTAGCGGATACAATGAGCAGTTCTTC. Translated: CASTIEASGYNEQFF.

There are a few counts of this clonotype. This chain joins TRBV24-1 and TRBJ2-5; D not certain. Germline V gene sequence: CDR1 KGHDR, CDR2 SFDVKD. V lost 5 bases, J lost 1 base, and 13 bases lay in between. This CDR3 is 15 amino acids long. The CDR3 nucleotides read TGTGCCACCAGTGGGGGTCTTCGGACCCAAGAGACCCAGTACTTC. Its translation: CATSGGLRTQETQYF.

This clonotype is medium-sized. The V gene is TRBV20-1, the J gene TRBJ2-7, with D uncertain. This CDR3 is 12 amino acids long. Looked up from germline, CDR1 is DFQATT and CDR2 is SNEGSKA (reference sequence). The ends were cut back, 6 bases at V and 2 bases at J, with 11 bases in the middle. The CDR3 region has the DNA TGCAGTGCCCACGCACCCCCCTACGAGCAGTACTTC. Protein: CSAHAPPYEQYF.

This clonotype was seen a handful of times. The V gene is TRBV2, the J gene TRBJ1-5; possible D gene TRBD1, 6 bases. With 6 bases removed from V and 8 bases from J, the gap between germline ends came to 8 bases. CDR1 is SNHLY, CDR2 FYNNEI, per germline. This CDR3 is 11 amino acids long. CDR3 coding DNA: TGTGCCAGCAGGGGGGGCGAGCCCCAGCATTTT. Amino acid sequence: CASRGGEPQHF.

This clonotype occurred a few times. A read error may account for a junction end that differs from germline. V usage is TRBV4-1 and J usage is TRBJ2-7; 7 bases are a match to TRBD2. The CDR3 covers 14 residues. The germline V gene has CDR1 MGHRA and CDR2 YSYEKL. CDR3 coding DNA: TGCGCCAGCAGCCTAACTAGCGTGGATCGTACCCACAACTTC. This sequence encodes CASSLTSVDRTHNF.

The rearrangement links TRBV15 to TRBJ2-1, with 9 bases aligning to TRBD2. V was pared by 3 bases and J by 2 bases, with 5 bases of the junction left unmatched. The CDR3 has 16 amino acids. The germline gives CDR1 LNHNV, CDR2 YYDKDF (reference sequence). DNA of the CDR3: TGTGCCACCAGCAGGGAACTAGCGGGCACCTACAATGAGCAGTTCTTC. Its protein is CATSRELAGTYNEQFF.

This clonotype has a handful of counts. The chain carries TRBV19 and TRBJ2-5; 7 bases fit TRBD2. This CDR3 contains 14 residues. Germline CDR1 reads LNHDA; CDR2 reads SQIVND (reference sequence). V was pared by 4 bases and J by 4 bases, with 6 bases of the junction left unmatched. The CDR3 is CASSTSRGRETQYF. In nucleotides, the CDR3 is TGTGCCAGTAGTACCTCGCGGGGGAGAGAGACCCAGTACTTC.

The V call is TRBV12-3 or TRBV12-4, the J call TRBJ2-6; D remains unclear. V lost 5 bases and J 0 bases, leaving 5 bases between the germline ends. The CDR3 contains 14 residues. The DNA for the CDR3 is TGTGCCAGCAGTCCCAGCTCTGGGGCCAACGTCCTGACTTTC. It is translated as CASSPSSGANVLTF.

By its share, this clonotype is medium-sized (0.01 to 0.1%). V is TRBV19 and J is TRBJ1-5; D remains unclear. The CDR3 runs to 15 residues. Germline V CDR1 and CDR2: LNHDA, SQIVND (reference sequence). V lost 2 bases and J lost 7, with 15 bases in between. The chain's CDR3 is CASSIIDLVGQPQHF. In DNA form, the CDR3 reads TGTGCCAGTAGTATAATTGACCTGGTGGGGCAGCCCCAGCATTTT. Full variable domain (missing parts from reference TRBV19 and TRBJ1-5): DGGITQSPKYLFRKEGQNVTLSCEQNLNHDAMYWYRQDPGQGLRLIYYSQIVNDFQKGDIAEGYSVSREKKESFPLTVTSAQKNPTAFYLCASSIIDLVGQPQHFGDGTRLSIL.